Shown below are 22 T cell receptor beta chains from a single sample sequenced in a study of blood T cell repertoires in COVID-19. Libraries were prepared by immunoSEQ multiplex PCR; TCRdb keeps only in-frame clonotypes and omits some of them. The top ten clones hold about 3% of a sample with around 250,000 clones, roughly 90% of them seen once. What was sequenced was PBMCs or T cells enriched from blood (not recorded which). The source is a man aged 35-49 years who had been exposed to COVID-19.

In its sample, this clone was seen once. The CDR3 reads CASSLSNSGGQPQHF. CDR3 in DNA: TGTGCCAGCAGTTTATCTAACAGCGGTGGGCAGCCCCAGCATTTT. The chain carries TRBV28 and TRBJ1-5; D gene unclear. The CDR3 loop spans 15 amino acids. V lost 1 base to trimming and J lost 7 bases, with 14 bases between them. Per the germline V gene, CDR1 is MDHEN and CDR2 is SYDVKM.

The V gene is TRBV7-2, the J gene TRBJ1-1; no clear D. The CDR3 extends over 15 amino acids. Germline-derived CDR1 and CDR2 are SGHTA and FQGNSA. V was clipped by 8 bases and J by 0 bases, with 16 bases between them. Written as DNA, the CDR3 is TGTGCCAGCCTTGCAGGAACACTTATGAACACTGAAGCTTTCTTT. The encoded protein is CASLAGTLMNTEAFF.

The V gene is TRBV5-1, the J gene TRBJ2-2; TRBD1 agrees at 7 bases. This CDR3 is built from 16 residues. Per the germline V gene, CDR1 is SGHRS and CDR2 is YFSETQ. Trimming at V came to 3 bases and at J to 2 bases, leaving 7 bases not matched to a gene. CDR3 amino acids: CASSSNRGLNTGELFF. The CDR3, as DNA: TGCGCCAGCAGCTCGAACAGGGGATTAAACACCGGGGAGCTGTTTTTT.

This chain links TRBV28 with TRBJ2-7; perhaps TRBD1 as D (7 bases). With 8 bases removed from V and 7 bases from J, the gap between germline ends came to 18 bases. The CDR3 is made up of 13 amino acids. The V gene's germline CDR1 is MDHEN and CDR2 SYDVKM. The CDR3 loop is CASVSGGGREQYF. Here the CDR3 DNA reads TGTGCCAGCGTCTCCGGAGGGGGCAGGGAGCAGTACTTC.

The chain carries TRBV19 and TRBJ1-2; maybe TRBD1 (5 bases). Trimming left V 6 bases short and J 8 bases short, with 19 bases between. Germline CDR1 LNHDA, CDR2 SQIVND (reference sequence). CDR3 length: 14 amino acids. The CDR3 here is CASSLNSKGQGYTF. CDR3 DNA sequence: TGTGCCAGTAGCCTCAATAGCAAGGGGCAAGGCTACACCTTC. The full variable domain, in which reference TRBV19 and TRBJ1-2 provide the parts outside the CDR3, is DGGITQSPKYLFRKEGQNVTLSCEQNLNHDAMYWYRQDPGQGLRLIYYSQIVNDFQKGDIAEGYSVSREKKESFPLTVTSAQKNPTAFYLCASSLNSKGQGYTFGSGTRLTVV.

The gene calls are TRBV19 and TRBJ2-3; 15 bases map to TRBD2. The CDR3 is 18 amino acids. Trimming cost V 5 bases and J 3 bases; bases outside gene matches: 9. Germline lookup yields CDR1 LNHDA and CDR2 SQIVND (reference sequence). CDR3 region: CASSRSGTSGRSTDTQYF. The CDR3 DNA sequence: TGTGCCAGTAGTCGAAGTGGGACTAGCGGGAGGTCGACAGATACGCAGTATTTT.

This chain connects TRBV27 to TRBJ1-2; TRBD1 aligns across 7 bases. V lost 5 bases to trimming and J lost 8 bases; unmatched junction nucleotides: 14. The V gene's germline CDR1 is MNHEY and CDR2 SMNVEV (reference sequence). There are 15 residues in the CDR3. Written as DNA, the CDR3 is TGTGCCAGCAGTAAAGGGGGCGGCTATATTGGGGGCTACACCTTC. Translated, it gives CASSKGGGYIGGYTF.

The chain joins TRBV27 to TRBJ2-1, with D possibly being TRBD1 (5 bases). The germline CDR1 and CDR2 sequences are MNHEY and SMNVEV (reference sequence). Trimming removed 5 bases from V and 9 bases from J, with 23 bases in between. CDR3 length: 16 residues. Written as DNA, the CDR3 is TGTGCCAGCAGTAGATCTCGACAGCAAACATGGGGTGAGCAGTTCTTC. Its translation: CASSRSRQQTWGEQFF.

J is TRBJ1-5 and V is TRBV27; D gene unclear. The V gene's germline CDR1 is MNHEY and CDR2 SMNVEV (reference sequence). The CDR3 consists of 14 residues. Deletions cut 2 bases from V and 3 bases from J, with 8 bases between. The CDR3 DNA reads as TGTGCCAGCAGTTTAGCCGGGTCCAATCAGCCCCAGCATTTT. Its translation: CASSLAGSNQPQHF.

The CDR3 reads CASSQAHTGNTIYF. The CDR3 DNA reads as TGTGCCAGCAGTCAGGCTCACACTGGAAACACCATATATTTT. This chain uses TRBV6-5 with TRBJ1-3; D unresolved. Trimming pared 5 bases from V and 2 bases from J, leaving 10 bases between. CDR3 length: 14 amino acids. The germline CDR1 and CDR2 sequences are MNHEY and SVGAGI.

CDR3 in DNA: TGTGCCAGCAGCTTAGGTACAGGGGGCGCTGAAGCTTTCTTT. It specifies CASSLGTGGAEAFF. This rearrangement joins TRBV7-2 to TRBJ1-1; 9 bases match TRBD1. CDR3 length: 14 amino acids. J was trimmed by 6 bases and V by 1 base; bases with no gene match: 3. Germline CDR1 SGHTA, CDR2 FQGNSA.

This clone appeared once. CDR3 sequence: CASSLVPLAGVADTQYF. Here the CDR3 DNA reads TGCGCCAGCAGCTTGGTCCCGCTAGCGGGAGTGGCAGATACGCAGTATTTT. This chain links TRBV5-1 with TRBJ2-3; 10 nucleotides agree with TRBD2. CDR1 SGHRS and CDR2 YFSETQ come from the germline V gene. After removal of 0 bases from V and 4 bases from J, the junction contained 8 bases not matched to a gene. The CDR3 covers 17 residues.

The chain links TRBV5-1 to TRBJ1-1; TRBD1 might be the D (6 bases). CDR1 is SGHRS, CDR2 YFSETQ, per germline. The CDR3 has 14 residues. V lost 0 bases to trimming and J lost 5 bases, with 11 bases between them. The CDR3 coding sequence is TGCGCCAGCAGCTTGGCCAAGGGGGAAACTGAAGCTTTCTTT. It codes for CASSLAKGETEAFF.

The V call is TRBV11-1, the J call TRBJ1-1; weak D call: TRBD1 (6 bases). With 5 bases removed from V and 4 bases from J, the gap between germline ends came to 17 bases. Germline loops: CDR1 SGHAT, CDR2 FQDESV (reference sequence). The CDR3 is 15 residues long. In DNA, the CDR3 is TGTGCCAGCAGCGCATCGTACAGGGAGGGCACTGAAGCTTTCTTT. It specifies CASSASYREGTEAFF.

The chain joins TRBV28 to TRBJ1-5; possible D gene TRBD1, 5 bases. V dropped 4 bases and J dropped 0 bases, with 10 bases sitting between them. From germline, CDR1 is MDHEN and CDR2 SYDVKM. The CDR3 sequence is 15 residues long. CDR3 region: CASSSRGNSNQPQHF. CDR3 coding DNA: TGTGCCAGCAGTTCAAGGGGTAATAGCAATCAGCCCCAGCATTTT.

The J gene is TRBJ1-2, the V gene TRBV7-3, with TRBD1 matching over 10 bases. V trimming: 1 base; J trimming: 7 bases; junction bases outside the gene matches: 3. Germline CDR1 SGHTA, CDR2 FQGTGA. CDR3 length: 14 residues. This CDR3 reads CASSLRQGAGGYTF. The CDR3 nucleotides are TGTGCCAGCAGCTTAAGACAGGGGGCGGGTGGCTACACCTTC. Variable domain in full (rest from reference TRBV7-3 and TRBJ1-2): GAGVSQTPSNKVTEKGKYVELRCDPISGHTALYWYRQSLGQGPEFLIYFQGTGAADDSGLPNDRFFAVRPEGSVSTLKIQRTERGDSAVYLCASSLRQGAGGYTFGSGTRLTVV.

The CDR3 here is CASSLFGDRAYEQYF. The CDR3 nucleotides are TGTGCCAGCAGCTTGTTTGGGGACAGGGCCTACGAGCAGTACTTC. The chain carries TRBV5-4 and TRBJ2-7; 9 nucleotides align to TRBD1. This CDR3 contains 15 residues. The junction had 4 bases not matched to a gene; V was cut back by 1 base and J by 2 bases. The germline V gene has CDR1 SGHNT and CDR2 YYREEE (reference sequence).

This chain links TRBV7-9 with TRBJ2-4; TRBD2 agrees at 13 bases. This CDR3 has 16 amino acids. J was trimmed by 3 bases and V by 5 bases; bases with no gene match: 4. Germline lookup yields CDR1 SEHNR and CDR2 FQNEAQ (reference sequence). As DNA, the CDR3 is TGTGCCAGCAGCCCCCGACTAGCGGGAGGCAAAAACATTCAGTACTTC. This codes for CASSPRLAGGKNIQYF.

This clone occurred once. The chain employs TRBV4-1 and TRBJ1-1; 10 bases are shared with TRBD1. CDR1 and CDR2 from the germline V gene are MGHRA and YSYEKL. This CDR3 contains 15 residues. J lost 5 bases, V lost 2 bases, and 5 bases had no gene match. CDR3 loop: CASSQTRQGATEAFF. The CDR3 DNA reads TGCGCCAGCAGCCAAACTCGACAGGGGGCGACTGAAGCTTTCTTT.

For the CDR3, the DNA is TGTGCCAGCAGCCAAACGAGCGGGAGGAGCACAGATACGCAGTATTTT. This translates into CASSQTSGRSTDTQYF. This chain joins TRBV4-2 and TRBJ2-3; 9 nucleotides align to TRBD2. The CDR3 consists of 16 residues. Trimming cost V 2 bases and J 0 bases; bases outside gene matches: 3. Per germline, CDR1 LGHNA and CDR2 YNFKEQ.

The chain couples TRBV27 to TRBJ2-3; no reliable D call. Germline CDR1 MNHEY, CDR2 SMNVEV (reference sequence). The CDR3 is made up of 14 amino acids. V shed 5 bases and J shed 4 bases, with 13 bases lying between them. In DNA, the CDR3 is TGTGCCAGCAGTCCTCTGCGCCCCCCAGATACGCAGTATTTT. Encoded protein: CASSPLRPPDTQYF.

The rearrangement joins TRBV29-1 to TRBJ2-6; D may be TRBD2 (6 bases). The CDR3 has 15 amino acids. V shed 3 bases and J shed 2 bases, with 11 bases lying between them. Germline values: CDR1 SQVTM, CDR2 ANQGSEA. The CDR3: CSVEEGPPGANVLTF. CDR3 DNA sequence: TGCAGCGTTGAGGAGGGTCCCCCTGGGGCCAACGTCCTGACTTTC.